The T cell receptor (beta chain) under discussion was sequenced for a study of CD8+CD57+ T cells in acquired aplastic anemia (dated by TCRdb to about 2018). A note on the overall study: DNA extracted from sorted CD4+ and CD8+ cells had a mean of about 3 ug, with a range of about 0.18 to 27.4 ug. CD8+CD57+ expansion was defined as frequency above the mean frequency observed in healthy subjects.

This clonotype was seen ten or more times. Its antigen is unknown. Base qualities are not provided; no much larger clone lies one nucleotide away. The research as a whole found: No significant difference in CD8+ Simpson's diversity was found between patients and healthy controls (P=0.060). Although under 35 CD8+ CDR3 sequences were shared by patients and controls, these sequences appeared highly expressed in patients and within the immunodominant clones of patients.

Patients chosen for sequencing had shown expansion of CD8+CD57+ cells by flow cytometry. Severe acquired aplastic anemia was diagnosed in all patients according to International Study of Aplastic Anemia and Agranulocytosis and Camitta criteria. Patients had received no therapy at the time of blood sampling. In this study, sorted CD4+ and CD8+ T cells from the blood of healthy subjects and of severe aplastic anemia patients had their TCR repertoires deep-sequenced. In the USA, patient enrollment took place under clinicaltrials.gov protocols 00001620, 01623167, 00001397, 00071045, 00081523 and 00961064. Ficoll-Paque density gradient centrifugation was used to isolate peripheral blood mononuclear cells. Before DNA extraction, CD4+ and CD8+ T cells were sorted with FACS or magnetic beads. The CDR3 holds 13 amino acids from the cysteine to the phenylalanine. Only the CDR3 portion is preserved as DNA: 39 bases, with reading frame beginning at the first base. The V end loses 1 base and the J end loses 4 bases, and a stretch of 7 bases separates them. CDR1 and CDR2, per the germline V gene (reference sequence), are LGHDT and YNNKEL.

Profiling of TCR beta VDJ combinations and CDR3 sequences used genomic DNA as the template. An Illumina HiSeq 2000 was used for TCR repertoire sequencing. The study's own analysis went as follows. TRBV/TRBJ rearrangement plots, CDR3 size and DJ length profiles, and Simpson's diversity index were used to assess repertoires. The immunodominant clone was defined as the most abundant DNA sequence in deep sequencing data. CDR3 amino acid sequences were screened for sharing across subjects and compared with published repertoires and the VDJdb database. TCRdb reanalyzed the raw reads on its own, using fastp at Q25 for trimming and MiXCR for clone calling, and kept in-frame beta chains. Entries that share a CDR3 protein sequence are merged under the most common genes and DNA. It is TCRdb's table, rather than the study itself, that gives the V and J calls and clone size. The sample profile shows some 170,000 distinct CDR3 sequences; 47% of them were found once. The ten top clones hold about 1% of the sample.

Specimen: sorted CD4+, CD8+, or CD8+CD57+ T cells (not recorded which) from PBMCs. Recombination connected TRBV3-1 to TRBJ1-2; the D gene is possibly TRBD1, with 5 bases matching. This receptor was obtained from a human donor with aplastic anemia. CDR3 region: CASSQVQAYGYTF. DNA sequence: TGTGCCAGCAGCCAAGTACAGGCCTATGGCTACACCTTC.